A single TCR beta chain is shown here with its context. Its antigen is as yet unknown. Deletions cut 8 bases from V and 2 bases from J, with 17 bases between. The CDR3 covers 15 residues. CDR1 and CDR2 (germline): LNHNV, YYDKDF (reference sequence). This sample is drawn from a study of CD8+ T cells in alopecia areata. Study-wide context: A 6-month off-drug phase came after tofacitinib, which had lasted 6 to 18 months. Disease severity was quantified as SALT score of affected scalp area. The study, taken as a whole, reports: The study found tofacitinib significantly decreased scalp clonality and expanded CD8+ clones among the top 100.

RNA extraction was followed by reverse transcription into cDNA, which acted as the sequencing template. Assay used: immunoSEQ multiplex PCR; TCRdb lists only in-frame clones, some missing. This sample has 10,000 to 15,000 clones; about 65% occur once, and the top ten carry approximately 6.5%. As for treatment: oral pan-JAK inhibitor, 5-10 mg twice daily. Punch biopsies of lesional scalp, plus peripheral blood, were taken from alopecia areata patients. This chain links TRBV15 with TRBJ2-3, with D perhaps matching TRBD1 or TRBD2 (5 bases each). The sample consisted of skin, taken at week 4, from a patient treated with tofacitinib. The clonotype was recovered from a human donor with alopecia areata. The CDR3 coding sequence is TGTGCCACCCTTCCCGACCGGGGCCACACAGATACGCAGTATTTT. Its translation: CATLPDRGHTDTQYF. Full variable domain (remainder filled in from reference TRBV15 and TRBJ2-3): DAMVIQNPRYQVTQFGKPVTLSCSQTLNHNVMYWYQQKSSQAPKLLFHYYDKDFNNEADTPDNFQSRRPNTSFCFLDIRSPGLGDTAMYLCATLPDRGHTDTQYFGPGTRLTVL.